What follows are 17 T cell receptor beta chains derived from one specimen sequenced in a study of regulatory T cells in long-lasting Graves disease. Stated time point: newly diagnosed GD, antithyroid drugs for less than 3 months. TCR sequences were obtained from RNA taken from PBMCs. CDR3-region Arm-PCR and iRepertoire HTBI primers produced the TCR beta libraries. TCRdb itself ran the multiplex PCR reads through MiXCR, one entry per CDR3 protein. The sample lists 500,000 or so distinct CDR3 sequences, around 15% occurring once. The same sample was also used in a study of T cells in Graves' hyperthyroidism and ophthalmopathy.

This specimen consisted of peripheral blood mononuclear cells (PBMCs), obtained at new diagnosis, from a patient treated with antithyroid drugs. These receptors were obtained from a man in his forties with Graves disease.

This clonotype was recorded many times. CDR3 sequence (DNA): TGTGCCAGCTCACTAGCGGGCGGGATTCGGAATGAGCAGTTCTTC. Translated: CASSLAGGIRNEQFF. The V and J genes are TRBV12-3 or TRBV12-4 and TRBJ2-1; 9 nucleotides line up with TRBD2. The CDR3 contains 15 residues. Trimming took 8 bases from V and 7 from J; bases not matched to a gene: 12.

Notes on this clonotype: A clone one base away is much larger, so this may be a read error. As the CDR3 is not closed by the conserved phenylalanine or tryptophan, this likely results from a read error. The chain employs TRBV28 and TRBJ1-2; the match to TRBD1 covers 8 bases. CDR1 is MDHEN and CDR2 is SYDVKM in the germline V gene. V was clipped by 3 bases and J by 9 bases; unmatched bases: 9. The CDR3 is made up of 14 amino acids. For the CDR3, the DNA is TGTGCCAGCAGTTTCAGTACAGGGGGGCCCAGCTACACCTCC. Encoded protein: CASSFSTGGPSYTS.

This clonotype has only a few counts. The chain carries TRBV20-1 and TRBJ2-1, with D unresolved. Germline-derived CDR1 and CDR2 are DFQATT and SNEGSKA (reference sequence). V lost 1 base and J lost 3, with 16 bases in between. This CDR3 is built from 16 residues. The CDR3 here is CSARVGGPAHYNEQFF. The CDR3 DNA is TGCAGTGCTAGAGTAGGCGGCCCGGCCCACTACAATGAGCAGTTCTTC.

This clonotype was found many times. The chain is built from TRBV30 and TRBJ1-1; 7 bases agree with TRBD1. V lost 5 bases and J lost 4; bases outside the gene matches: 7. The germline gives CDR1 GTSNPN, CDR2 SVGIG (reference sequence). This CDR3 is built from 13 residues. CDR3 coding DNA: TGTGCCTGGGACAGGGTACCGGGCACTGAAGCTTTCTTT. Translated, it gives CAWDRVPGTEAFF.

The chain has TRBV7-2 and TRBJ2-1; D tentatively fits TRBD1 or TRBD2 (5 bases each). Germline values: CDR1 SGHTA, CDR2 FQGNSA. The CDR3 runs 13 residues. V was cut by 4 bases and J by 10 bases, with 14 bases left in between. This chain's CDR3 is CASSWKTRGEQFF. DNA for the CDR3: TGTGCCAGCAGCTGGAAAACTAGGGGCGAGCAGTTCTTC.

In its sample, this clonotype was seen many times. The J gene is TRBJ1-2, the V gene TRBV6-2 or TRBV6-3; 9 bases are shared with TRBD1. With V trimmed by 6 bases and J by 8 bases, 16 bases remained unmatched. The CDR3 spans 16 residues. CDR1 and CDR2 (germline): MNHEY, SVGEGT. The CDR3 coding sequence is TGTGCCAGCAGACCTCCGGACAGGGGCAAACATAGGGGCTACACCTTC. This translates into CASRPPDRGKHRGYTF.

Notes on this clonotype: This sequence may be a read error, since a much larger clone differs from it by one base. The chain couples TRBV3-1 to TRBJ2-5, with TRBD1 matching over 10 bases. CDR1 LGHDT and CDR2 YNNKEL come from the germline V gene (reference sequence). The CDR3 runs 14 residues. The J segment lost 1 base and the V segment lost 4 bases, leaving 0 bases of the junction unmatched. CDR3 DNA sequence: TGTGCCAGCAGCCGACAGGGGGCCCAAGAGACCCAGTACTTC. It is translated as CASSRQGAQETQYF.

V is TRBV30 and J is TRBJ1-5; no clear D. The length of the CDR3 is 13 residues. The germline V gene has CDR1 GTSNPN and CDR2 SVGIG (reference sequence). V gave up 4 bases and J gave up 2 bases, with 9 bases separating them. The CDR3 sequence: CAWTRGRNQPQHF. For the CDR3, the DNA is TGTGCCTGGACTAGAGGACGCAATCAGCCCCAGCATTTT.

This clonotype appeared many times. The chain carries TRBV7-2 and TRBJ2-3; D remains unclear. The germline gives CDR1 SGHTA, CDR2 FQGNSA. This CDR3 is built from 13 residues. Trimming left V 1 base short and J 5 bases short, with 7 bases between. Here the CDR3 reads CASSLDRRDTQYF. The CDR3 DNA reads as TGTGCCAGCAGCTTAGATCGGCGAGATACGCAGTATTTT.

The CDR3 is CASSQRQGGQTQYF. The CDR3 region has the DNA TGTGCCAGCAGCCAGAGACAGGGCGGGCAGACCCAGTACTTC. The chain carries TRBV3-1 and TRBJ2-5, with 7 nucleotides matching TRBD1. Unmatched junction bases numbered 7, after V lost 3 bases and J lost 6 bases. This CDR3 spans 14 amino acids. Germline V CDR1 and CDR2: LGHDT, YNNKEL (reference sequence).

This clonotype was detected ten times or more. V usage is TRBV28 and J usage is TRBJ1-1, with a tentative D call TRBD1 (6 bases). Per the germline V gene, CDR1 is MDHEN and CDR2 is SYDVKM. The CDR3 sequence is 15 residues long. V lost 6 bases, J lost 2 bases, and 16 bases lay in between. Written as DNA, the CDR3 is TGTGCCAGCAGCGATTCAGGGGAGGGAAACACTGAAGCTTTCTTT. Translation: CASSDSGEGNTEAFF.

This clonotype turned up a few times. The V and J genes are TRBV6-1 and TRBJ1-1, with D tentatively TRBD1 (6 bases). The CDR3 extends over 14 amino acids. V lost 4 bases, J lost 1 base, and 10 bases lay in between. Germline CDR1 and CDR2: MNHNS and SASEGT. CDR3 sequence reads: CASSVPGQNTEAFF. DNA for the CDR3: TGTGCCAGCAGTGTTCCGGGACAGAACACTGAAGCTTTCTTT.

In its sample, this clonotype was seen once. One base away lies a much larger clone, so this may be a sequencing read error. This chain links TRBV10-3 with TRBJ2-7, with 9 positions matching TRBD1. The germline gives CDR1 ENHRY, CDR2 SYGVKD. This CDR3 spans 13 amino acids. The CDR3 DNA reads TGTGCCATCAGTAAGTCGAGTGTGGGACAGGGCTACTTC. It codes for CAISKSSVGQGYF.

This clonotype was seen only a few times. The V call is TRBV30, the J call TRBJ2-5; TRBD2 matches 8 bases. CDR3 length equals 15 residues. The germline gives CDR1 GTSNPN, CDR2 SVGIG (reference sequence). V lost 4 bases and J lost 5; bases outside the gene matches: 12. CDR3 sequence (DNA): TGTGCCTGGAATTTGGCGGGAGGCATCATGGAGACCCAGTACTTC. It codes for CAWNLAGGIMETQYF.

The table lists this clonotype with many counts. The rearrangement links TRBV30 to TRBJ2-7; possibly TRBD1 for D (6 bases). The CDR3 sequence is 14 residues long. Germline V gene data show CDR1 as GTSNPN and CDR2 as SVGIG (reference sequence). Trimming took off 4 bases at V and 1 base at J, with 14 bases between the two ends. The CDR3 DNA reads TGTGCCTGGAAGCCTTGGGACACTTCCTACGAGCAGTACTTC. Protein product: CAWKPWDTSYEQYF.

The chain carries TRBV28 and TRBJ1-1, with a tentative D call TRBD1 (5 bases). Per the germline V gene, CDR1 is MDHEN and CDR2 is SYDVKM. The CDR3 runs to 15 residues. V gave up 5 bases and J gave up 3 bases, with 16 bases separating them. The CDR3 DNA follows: TGTGCCAGCAGTACACCGGGACTCAGAGACACTGAAGCTTTCTTT. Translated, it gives CASSTPGLRDTEAFF.

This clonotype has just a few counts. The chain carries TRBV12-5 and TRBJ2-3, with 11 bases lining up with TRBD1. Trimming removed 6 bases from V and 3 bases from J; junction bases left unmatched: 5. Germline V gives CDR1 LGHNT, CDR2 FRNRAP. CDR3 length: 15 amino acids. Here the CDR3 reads CASGLDRGRTDTQYF. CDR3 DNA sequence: TGTGCTAGTGGCCTGGACAGGGGGCGGACAGATACGCAGTATTTT.